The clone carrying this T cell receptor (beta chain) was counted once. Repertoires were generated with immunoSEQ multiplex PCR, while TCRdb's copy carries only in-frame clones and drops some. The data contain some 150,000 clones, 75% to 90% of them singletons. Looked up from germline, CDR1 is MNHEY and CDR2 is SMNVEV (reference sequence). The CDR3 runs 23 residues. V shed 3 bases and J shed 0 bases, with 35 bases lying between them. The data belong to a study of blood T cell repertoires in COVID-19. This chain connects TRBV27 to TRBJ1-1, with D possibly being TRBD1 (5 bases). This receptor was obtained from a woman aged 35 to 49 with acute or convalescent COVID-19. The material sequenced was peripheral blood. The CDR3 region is CASSLPAGPVRIVREIVNTEAFF. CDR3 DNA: TGTGCCAGCAGTTTGCCCGCGGGGCCGGTTAGGATTGTAAGGGAAATAGTGAACACTGAAGCTTTCTTT.